These 13 T cell receptor beta chains originate from one sample sequenced in a study of T cell repertoires in cytomegalovirus infection. Each CDR3 protein is one row after TCRdb ran MiXCR on the reads. This table holds under 350,000 distinct CDR3 sequences, 9.5% found once. The sample comprised PBMCs. These receptors were collected from a human donor in good health (CMV status not recorded). Some clones in this sample may be carry-over from other donors' samples.

This clonotype came up many times. The chain couples TRBV7-6 to TRBJ2-3, with 7 nucleotides matching TRBD2. Germline CDR1 SGHVS, CDR2 FNYEAQ. The junction had 14 bases not matched to a gene; V was cut back by 1 base and J by 10 bases. CDR3 size: 16 residues. CDR3 protein: CASSLVVAGPVLAQYF. The CDR3 DNA reads TGTGCCAGCAGCTTAGTAGTAGCGGGCCCCGTCTTGGCGCAGTATTTT.

In this sample, this clonotype turned up a few times. The gene calls are TRBV19 and TRBJ1-4; 7 nucleotides match TRBD1. The CDR3 covers 15 residues. V dropped 7 bases and J dropped 8; count of bases not matched to a gene: 13. Germline V lookup: CDR1 LNHDA, CDR2 SQIVND (reference sequence). CDR3 nucleotide sequence: TGTGCCAGTACCCTACAGGGGCGAAGTCGGGAAAAACTGTTTTTT. Its protein is CASTLQGRSREKLFF.

This clonotype was seen only a few times. This chain connects TRBV28 to TRBJ2-7, with D perhaps given as TRBD1 or TRBD2 (6 bases each). The CDR3 consists of 15 residues. The germline V gene has CDR1 MDHEN and CDR2 SYDVKM. Trimming left V 2 bases short and J 2 bases short, with 13 bases between. The CDR3 coding sequence is TGTGCCAGCAGTTTAGGGGGGCCGGGGCCCTACGAGCAGTACTTC. As protein: CASSLGGPGPYEQYF.

The chain recombines TRBV25-1 with TRBJ1-5; TRBD1 might be the D (6 bases). The CDR3 extends over 16 amino acids. Trimming cost V 2 bases and J 2 bases, with 13 bases left between them. Germline V CDR1 and CDR2: MGHDK, SYGVNS. CDR3 sequence (DNA): TGTGCCAGCAGTGAAAATTTATCAGGGGGCAATCAGCCCCAGCATTTT. Amino acids: CASSENLSGGNQPQHF.

This clonotype showed up many times. The chain couples TRBV2 to TRBJ1-1; possible D gene TRBD1, 6 bases. V was clipped by 9 bases and J by 10 bases, with 21 bases between them. This CDR3 is built from 13 residues. Germline lookup yields CDR1 SNHLY and CDR2 FYNNEI. The CDR3 loop is CASREGSQGRAFF. The CDR3 bases are TGTGCCAGTCGAGAAGGTTCACAGGGCAGAGCTTTCTTT.

The chain recombines TRBV20-1 with TRBJ1-4; TRBD1 agrees at 7 bases. The trim removed 3 bases at V and 4 bases at J, leaving 8 bases unmatched. Germline V gene lookup returns CDR1 DFQATT and CDR2 SNEGSKA (reference sequence). The length of the CDR3 is 15 residues. CDR3 nucleotides: TGCAGTGCTAGCTCTACAGGGGCACTTAATGAAAAACTGTTTTTT. This gives the protein CSASSTGALNEKLFF.

CDR3 protein: CASSLRLKETQYF. CDR3 sequence (DNA): TGCGCCAGCAGCCTCCGACTAAAAGAGACCCAGTACTTC. The J gene is TRBJ2-5, the V gene TRBV4-1; a weak D match, TRBD2 (5 bases). From germline, CDR1 is MGHRA and CDR2 YSYEKL. V was clipped by 4 bases and J by 3 bases, with 9 bases between them. CDR3 length: 13 residues.

In its sample, this clonotype was seen many times. The chain is built from TRBV7-8 and TRBJ2-1, with D possibly being TRBD1 (7 bases). Per the germline V gene, CDR1 is SGHVS and CDR2 is FQNEAQ. The CDR3 covers 20 residues. The V end was cut by 2 bases, the J end by 4 bases, with 27 bases between. CDR3 in DNA: TGTGCCAGCAGCTTAAGCAGGGGGGCTCCCGGTGTGGTGGGATACAATGAGCAGTTCTTC. It is translated as CASSLSRGAPGVVGYNEQFF.

This clonotype was detected a few times. The V and J genes are TRBV6-5 and TRBJ1-2; weak D call: TRBD1 (5 bases). The CDR3 contains 14 residues. V gave up 6 bases and J gave up 1 base, with 12 bases separating them. Germline CDR1 and CDR2: MNHEY and SVGAGI. CDR3 protein: CASSRRQINYGYTF. CDR3 coding DNA: TGTGCCAGCAGCCGCAGACAGATTAACTATGGCTACACCTTC.

The chain combines TRBV29-1 with TRBJ1-2, with D perhaps matching TRBD1 (6 bases). There are 13 residues in the CDR3. In germline, CDR1 is SQVTM, CDR2 ANQGSEA. V was shortened by 2 bases and J by 7 bases, with 14 bases between the two germline ends. CDR3 region: CSVEPRGGPGYTF. The CDR3 DNA sequence: TGCAGCGTTGAACCTCGGGGGGGCCCTGGCTACACCTTC.

The gene calls are TRBV20-1 and TRBJ2-1; D remains unclear. V lost 7 bases and J lost 7, with 14 bases in between. The length of the CDR3 is 12 residues. Germline values: CDR1 DFQATT, CDR2 SNEGSKA (reference sequence). CDR3 sequence reads: CSGEDGTNEQFF. The CDR3 DNA reads as TGCAGTGGAGAGGACGGCACTAATGAGCAGTTCTTC.

This chain connects TRBV25-1 to TRBJ1-6; D remains ambiguous. The CDR3 has 14 amino acids. Trimming shortened V by 3 bases and J by 7 bases, and 10 bases separated the two germline ends. The germline CDR1 and CDR2 sequences are MGHDK and SYGVNS. As DNA, the CDR3 is TGTGCCAGCAGTGACGACCCGCTGAATTCACCCCTCCACTTT. It codes for CASSDDPLNSPLHF.

This clonotype has only a few counts. V gene TRBV11-2 combines with J gene TRBJ1-4, with TRBD1 as a possible D gene (5 bases). The germline V gene encodes CDR1 SGHAT and CDR2 FQNNGV. V was shortened by 2 bases and J by 11 bases, with 24 bases between the two germline ends. The CDR3 contains 17 residues. CDR3 protein: CASSLIIGNIGEEKLFF. The CDR3, as DNA: TGTGCCAGCAGCTTAATCATCGGGAATATAGGGGAAGAGAAACTGTTTTTT.